The 28 T cell receptor beta chains given below trace back to one sample, sequenced in a study of neurological immune-mediated disorders. TCRdb independently ran MiXCR on the 5' RACE reads; one entry per CDR3 protein. This sample carries under 90,000 distinct CDR3 sequences, roughly 10% of them seen once, and the ten largest clones take approximately 9.6%. The time point denotes: longitudinal time-point 1 (baseline). Sequenced material: PBMCs. These receptors all come from a man aged 30 to 39 in good health.

This clonotype came up many times. The rearrangement links TRBV20-1 to TRBJ2-1; 8 bases map to TRBD2. The CDR3 is 15 amino acids. Germline V CDR1 and CDR2: DFQATT, SNEGSKA (reference sequence). V trimming: 3 bases; J trimming: 5 bases; junction bases outside the gene matches: 9. CDR3 in amino acids: CSARLGAGVDNEQFF. CDR3 nucleotide sequence: TGCAGTGCTAGGTTGGGAGCGGGAGTCGACAATGAGCAGTTCTTC.

This clonotype was recorded many times. The chain couples TRBV5-1 to TRBJ2-1; D not resolved. With 1 base removed from V and 7 bases from J, the gap between germline ends came to 9 bases. Germline CDR1 SGHRS, CDR2 YFSETQ. This CDR3 spans 13 amino acids. Written as DNA, the CDR3 is TGCGCCAGCAGCTTGAGGGATGGAAATGAGCAGTTCTTC. This translates into CASSLRDGNEQFF.

This clonotype was detected many times. The rearrangement uses TRBV7-9 and TRBJ2-7; tentatively, D is TRBD2 (6 bases). The V end was cut by 5 bases, the J end by 4 bases, with 12 bases between. Germline loops: CDR1 SEHNR, CDR2 FQNEAQ (reference sequence). The CDR3 consists of 13 residues. CDR3: CASSLGGPYEQYF. The CDR3 coding sequence is TGTGCCAGCAGCCTAGGAGGGCCTTACGAGCAGTACTTC.

There are a few counts of this clonotype. V gene TRBV7-2 combines with J gene TRBJ2-3; D gene ambiguous. The V and J ends lost 6 bases and 0 bases respectively, with 7 bases between them. This CDR3 is built from 13 residues. Germline V CDR1 and CDR2: SGHTA, FQGNSA. CDR3 sequence: CASRLPSTDTQYF. Here the CDR3 DNA reads TGTGCCAGCAGACTACCTAGCACAGATACGCAGTATTTT. Complete variable domain (other parts from reference TRBV7-2 and TRBJ2-3): GAGVSQSPSNKVTEKGKDVELRCDPISGHTALYWYRQSLGQGLEFLIYFQGNSAPDKSGLPSDRFSAERTGGSVSTLTIQRTQQEDSAVYLCASRLPSTDTQYFGPGTRLTVL.

This clonotype was recorded many times. V and J are TRBV5-1 and TRBJ1-5; 10 bases map to TRBD1. Germline V gives CDR1 SGHRS, CDR2 YFSETQ. J was trimmed by 6 bases and V by 2 bases; bases with no gene match: 5. The CDR3 loop spans 15 amino acids. The DNA of the CDR3 is TGCGCCAGCAGCTTATCCGGGACAGGGGTTCAGCCCCAGCATTTT. As protein: CASSLSGTGVQPQHF.

The rearrangement uses TRBV28 and TRBJ2-2, with TRBD1 identical over 7 bases. Germline V CDR1 and CDR2: MDHEN, SYDVKM. Trimming at V came to 6 bases and at J to 0 bases, leaving 4 bases not matched to a gene. CDR3 length equals 15 residues. In nucleotides, the CDR3 is TGTGCCAGCAGAACGGGGACAGCGAACACCGGGGAGCTGTTTTTT. It encodes CASRTGTANTGELFF.

This clonotype was observed many times. Written as DNA, the CDR3 is TGCAGTGGACAGCCCGATTCCAATCAGCCCCAGCATTTT. It is translated as CSGQPDSNQPQHF. V is TRBV20-1 and J is TRBJ1-5, with a weak D call TRBD1 (5 bases). The V gene lost 7 bases and the J gene lost 3 bases, with 13 bases spanning the gap. The CDR3 sequence is 13 residues long. Germline assignment: CDR1 DFQATT and CDR2 SNEGSKA (reference sequence).

This clonotype came up many times. J is TRBJ1-3 and V is TRBV15, with no clear D. V gave up 0 bases and J gave up 0 bases, with 3 bases separating them. Germline CDR1 reads LNHNV; CDR2 reads YYDKDF (reference sequence). The CDR3 covers 14 residues. The CDR3 bases are TGTGCCACCAGCAGAGAGAGCTCTGGAAACACCATATATTTT. Its protein is CATSRESSGNTIYF.

This clonotype was detected ten times or more. The gene calls are TRBV7-9 and TRBJ2-7, with TRBD1 matching 9 bases. V was clipped by 5 bases and J by 3 bases; unmatched bases: 11. The CDR3 covers 16 residues. CDR1 is SEHNR and CDR2 is FQNEAQ in the germline V gene (reference sequence). CDR3 bases: TGTGCCAGCAGCACCCCCGGGACAGGGAAATTCTACGAGCAGTACTTC. Its protein is CASSTPGTGKFYEQYF.

The chain is built from TRBV4-2 and TRBJ2-2, with a weak D call TRBD2 (5 bases). The CDR3 is made up of 15 amino acids. Trimming pared 0 bases from V and 2 bases from J, leaving 7 bases between. Germline CDR1 is LGHNA and CDR2 is YNFKEQ. CDR3 sequence: CASSQEGGNTGELFF. For the CDR3, the DNA is TGTGCCAGCAGCCAAGAAGGAGGAAACACCGGGGAGCTGTTTTTT.

This clonotype was seen ten or more times. V gene TRBV28 combines with J gene TRBJ1-2; D remains ambiguous. Trimming stripped 6 bases from V and 4 bases from J, with 3 bases between. The germline V gene has CDR1 MDHEN and CDR2 SYDVKM. This CDR3 spans 10 amino acids. The CDR3: CASRAYGYTF. DNA for the CDR3: TGTGCCAGCAGGGCCTATGGCTACACCTTC.

This clonotype was found a few times. The V and J genes are TRBV6-1 and TRBJ1-5; 7 bases agree with TRBD1. The germline V gene has CDR1 MNHNS and CDR2 SASEGT. This CDR3 region has 16 residues. V gave up 4 bases and J gave up 1 base; unmatched junction bases: 7. The CDR3 region has the DNA TGTGCCAGCAGTGCCCTCCGACAGGGAAGCAATCAGCCCCAGCATTTT. Protein: CASSALRQGSNQPQHF.

This clonotype was recorded at least ten times. The chain employs TRBV6-1 and TRBJ1-5; 9 bases fit TRBD1. CDR3 length: 15 residues. V lost 1 base and J lost 7; bases outside the gene matches: 5. Germline lookup yields CDR1 MNHNS and CDR2 SASEGT. The chain's CDR3 is CASSEGQGGSQPQHF. Here the CDR3 DNA reads TGTGCCAGCAGTGAAGGACAGGGGGGTAGCCAGCCCCAGCATTTT.

This chain connects TRBV19 to TRBJ2-4; unclear D gene. The CDR3 contains 14 residues. Germline loops: CDR1 LNHDA, CDR2 SQIVND (reference sequence). Deletions cut 8 bases from V and 0 bases from J, with 11 bases between. The CDR3 nucleotides are TGTGCCAGTTCGGACGAGTCAGCCAAAAACATTCAGTACTTC. It translates to CASSDESAKNIQYF.

This clonotype was seen ten or more times. The chain has TRBV5-1 and TRBJ2-1; TRBD2 agrees at 14 bases. The CDR3 sequence is 15 residues long. V gave up 4 bases and J gave up 6 bases; unmatched junction bases: 3. The germline CDR1 and CDR2 sequences are SGHRS and YFSETQ. CDR3 DNA: TGCGCCAGCAGCACTGGACTAGCGGGAGGCAATGAGCAGTTCTTC. It yields the protein CASSTGLAGGNEQFF.

This clonotype was observed many times. This chain links TRBV12-3 or TRBV12-4 with TRBJ2-7; 7 bases align to TRBD1. V gave up 5 bases and J gave up 0 bases; unmatched junction bases: 7. This CDR3 has 15 amino acids. Here the CDR3 reads CASSEQTGSSYEQYF. The CDR3 coding sequence is TGTGCCAGCAGTGAACAGACAGGGAGCTCCTACGAGCAGTACTTC.

This clonotype was counted ten times or more. This chain links TRBV24-1 with TRBJ2-1; 9 bases fit TRBD1. With 5 bases clipped from V and 5 bases from J, the junction kept 9 bases outside the gene matches. The germline V gene has CDR1 KGHDR and CDR2 SFDVKD. The length of the CDR3 is 16 residues. Written as DNA, the CDR3 is TGTGCCACCAGTGCCAAGTGGACAGGGGAAGACAATGAGCAGTTCTTC. Translating it yields CATSAKWTGEDNEQFF.

This sequence joins TRBV7-3 and TRBJ2-7; no clear D gene. Looked up from germline, CDR1 is SGHTA and CDR2 is FQGTGA. The CDR3 runs to 13 residues. The V end was cut by 5 bases, the J end by 0 bases, with 8 bases between. CDR3: CASSQYTSYEQYF. As DNA, the CDR3 is TGTGCCAGCAGCCAATACACCTCCTACGAGCAGTACTTC.

This clonotype was found many times. The chain links TRBV5-6 to TRBJ2-6; D gene uncertain. The CDR3 consists of 16 residues. V dropped 0 bases and J dropped 4 bases, with 11 bases sitting between them. The germline gives CDR1 SGHDT, CDR2 YYEEEE. Here the CDR3 DNA reads TGTGCCAGCAGCTTGGTTTCTAGGGCGGGGGCCAACGTCCTGACTTTC. Protein: CASSLVSRAGANVLTF.

In its sample, this clonotype was seen many times. CDR3 DNA: TGCAGCGTTGAAATTCCTGCCTACGAGCAGTACTTC. It translates to CSVEIPAYEQYF. The rearrangement uses TRBV29-1 and TRBJ2-7; no clear D. This CDR3 contains 12 residues. Germline V gene lookup returns CDR1 SQVTM and CDR2 ANQGSEA. V was pared by 2 bases and J by 2 bases, with 7 bases between.

J is TRBJ2-1 and V is TRBV5-1, with D unclear. Trimming stripped 1 base from V and 10 bases from J, with 15 bases between. The CDR3 has 14 residues. Germline V gene lookup returns CDR1 SGHRS and CDR2 YFSETQ. The CDR3 DNA follows: TGCGCCAGCAGCTTGAAACCCCCTGTAGGCGAGCAGTTCTTC. This translates into CASSLKPPVGEQFF.

This clonotype was counted many times. The V call is TRBV29-1, the J call TRBJ2-2; no reliable D call. In germline, CDR1 is SQVTM, CDR2 ANQGSEA. This CDR3 has 14 amino acids. V shed 7 bases and J shed 3 bases, with 15 bases lying between them. CDR3 DNA: TGCAGCGCCCCTTCTCCTTGGGACACCGGGGAGCTGTTTTTT. Its translation is CSAPSPWDTGELFF.

This clonotype occurred many times. The V gene is TRBV28, the J gene TRBJ1-3; no clear D gene. Deletions cut 6 bases from V and 8 bases from J, with 8 bases between. This CDR3 is 11 amino acids long. Germline CDR1 and CDR2: MDHEN and SYDVKM. In DNA, the CDR3 is TGTGCCAGCAGCCCTAGGGACACCATATATTTT. Translating gives CASSPRDTIYF.

This clonotype was seen ten or more times. The rearrangement links TRBV20-1 to TRBJ1-6, with D hard to call. CDR1 and CDR2 (germline): DFQATT, SNEGSKA (reference sequence). The CDR3 is made up of 15 amino acids. Trimming took 4 bases from V and 0 from J, leaving 10 bases between them. The CDR3 bases are TGCAGTGCTACAACCACTCGCTCCTATAATTCACCCCTCCACTTT. This codes for CSATTTRSYNSPLHF.

The table lists this clonotype with many counts. V is TRBV20-1 and J is TRBJ2-2; D call uncertain. V lost 3 bases, J lost 1 base, and 3 bases lay in between. CDR3 length: 12 residues. Germline V gene lookup returns CDR1 DFQATT and CDR2 SNEGSKA (reference sequence). The CDR3, as DNA: TGCAGTGCTAGCGGGAACACCGGGGAGCTGTTTTTT. It translates to CSASGNTGELFF.

This clonotype was recorded at least ten times. The V call is TRBV7-3, the J call TRBJ2-2, with 16 positions matching TRBD2. V lost 4 bases and J lost 6; bases outside the gene matches: 5. Germline loops: CDR1 SGHTA, CDR2 FQGTGA. The length of the CDR3 is 17 residues. Here the CDR3 reads CASSSSGTSGRAGELFF. The CDR3 DNA follows: TGTGCCAGCAGCTCATCCGGGACTAGCGGGAGGGCCGGGGAGCTGTTTTTT.

V is TRBV29-1 and J is TRBJ2-2; 8 bases are shared with TRBD1. The CDR3 has 15 amino acids. After removal of 6 bases from V and 5 bases from J, the junction contained 11 bases not matched to a gene. CDR1 SQVTM and CDR2 ANQGSEA come from the germline V gene. CDR3 nucleotides: TGCAGCGTCGCCTATGGGACAGGTCGGACCGGGGAGCTGTTTTTT. It is translated as CSVAYGTGRTGELFF.

This clonotype was picked up many times. The chain couples TRBV3-1 to TRBJ2-3; D perhaps matches TRBD1 (6 bases). Trimming left V 5 bases short and J 11 bases short, with 11 bases between. This CDR3 spans 11 amino acids. In germline, CDR1 is LGHDT, CDR2 YNNKEL (reference sequence). CDR3 DNA: TGTGCCAGCAGCTCCGGGACACTGCAGTATTTT. Protein product: CASSSGTLQYF.